A selection of T cell receptor beta chains follows, all from one sample in a study of cytomegalovirus exposure and HLA in healthy donors. The data were produced by immunoSEQ multiplex PCR, yet TCRdb's version contains in-frame clones alone and is incomplete. Of fewer than 300,000 clones in the sample, approximately 87% were seen once. The sequenced sample consisted of PBMCs. The receptors were gathered from a woman under 30 in good health and CMV-seronegative. Each CDR3 is given with its conserved first and last residue. Each record gives: CDR3 DNA, CDR3 protein, clone size, J gene, D gene, V gene. The D gene is left open where the match is weak. The size entry is marked missing in some rows and otherwise reads once, few, many or a size class.

TGTGCCAGCAGTGGGACAGGGGATTCACCCCTCCACTTT	CASSGTGDSPLHF	-	TRBJ1-6	TRBD1	TRBV28
TGTGCCAGCAGCTACCGGGAGTACCCCTCCTACGAGCAGTACTTC	CASSYREYPSYEQYF	few	TRBJ2-7	-	TRBV7-6
TGTGCCAGCAGTGACCACTCAGGGAACGAGCAGTACTTC	CASSDHSGNEQYF	-	TRBJ2-7	-	TRBV25-1
TGTGCCAGCAGCTTAGCGCTCGAGCCCGCCTACAATGAGCAGTTCTTC	CASSLALEPAYNEQFF	few	TRBJ2-1	-	TRBV7-2
TGTGCCAGCACGGACAGGGGGCACACTGAAGCTTTCTTT	CASTDRGHTEAFF	once	TRBJ1-1	TRBD1	TRBV6-5
TGTGCCAGCAGTACCGGACAGGGGTTCTACGAGCAGTACTTC	CASSTGQGFYEQYF	once	TRBJ2-7	TRBD1	TRBV27
TGTGCCACCAGAGTAGGGAGGGCCGGTGGCTACACCTTC	CATRVGRAGGYTF	-	TRBJ1-2	-	TRBV15
TGTGCCAGTAGTGCTCGGACAGGGCTGCCTAATGAAAAACTGTTTTTT	CASSARTGLPNEKLFF	-	TRBJ1-4	TRBD1	TRBV19
TGTGCCAGCAGCCCCAGTGGGGGGAGTTGGTACGAGCAGTACTTC	CASSPSGGSWYEQYF	-	TRBJ2-7	-	TRBV7-2
TGTGCCAGCAGCGTAGGAGCGGGTACGCAGTATTTT	CASSVGAGTQYF	-	TRBJ2-3	-	TRBV9
TGTGCCAGCAGCTCCTACCCGGTGAACACTGAAGCTTTCTTT	CASSSYPVNTEAFF	once	TRBJ1-1	-	TRBV28
TGTGCCAGCAGCTTGCCAACAGGATCGGCCTACGAGCAGTACTTC	CASSLPTGSAYEQYF	-	TRBJ2-7	-	TRBV11-2
TGTGCCAGCAGCGGGGCACAGGGGACGCTCCGTGACTCTGGGGCCAACGTCCTGACTTTC	CASSGAQGTLRDSGANVLTF	-	TRBJ2-6	TRBD1	TRBV5-4
TGTGCCAGTAGTCCCGCCTCCGGAGACAGCAGCTACACCTTC	CASSPASGDSSYTF	-	TRBJ1-2	-	TRBV19
TGTGCCAGCAGTTCAGCCGCGGGACAGGGGGCCTACGAGCAGTACTTC	CASSSAAGQGAYEQYF	-	TRBJ2-7	TRBD1	TRBV27
TGCGCCAGCAGACGTACCGGGGGGCAGGGGACCGACGAGCAGTACTTC	CASRRTGGQGTDEQYF	-	TRBJ2-7	-	TRBV5-1
TGTGCCAGCAGTGTAATGTCCACAGATACGCAGTATTTT	CASSVMSTDTQYF	-	TRBJ2-3	-	TRBV6-1